These 32 T cell receptor beta chains came from one sample sequenced in a study of CD4 T cells in relation to SARS-CoV-2 and coronaviruses. For these TCRs, the target antigens are not known. The repertoire was sequenced with immunoSEQ multiplex PCR; TCRdb's copy has only in-frame clones and lacks some. Counted here are about 43,000 clones, about four fifths occurring once; the ten biggest clones make up about 1.5%. Sequenced input: naive CD4+ T cells from PBMCs, cultured in vitro. Subset denoted: naive CD4+ T cells isolated by negative enrichment. Receptors were obtained from an adult with COVID-19.

This chain uses TRBV4-3 with TRBJ1-3; TRBD1 might be the D (6 bases). Trimming removed 4 bases from V and 2 bases from J, with 9 bases in between. The CDR3 contains 14 residues. CDR1 and CDR2 (germline): LGHNA, YSLEER. CDR3 nucleotides: TGCGCCAGCAGCCGAGGGGGAACTGGAAACACCATATATTTT. Protein: CASSRGGTGNTIYF.

J is TRBJ2-3 and V is TRBV18, with 7 bases lining up with TRBD1. After removal of 4 bases from V and 2 bases from J, the junction contained 6 bases not matched to a gene. The CDR3 is made up of 15 amino acids. The V gene's germline CDR1 is KGHSH and CDR2 LQKENI. Here the CDR3 DNA reads TGTGCCAGCTCACTAGACAGGGACCTCACAGATACGCAGTATTTT. Encoded protein: CASSLDRDLTDTQYF.

This clone was seen a handful of times. The rearrangement links TRBV28 to TRBJ2-7; D may be TRBD1 or TRBD2 (5 bases each). CDR1 is MDHEN and CDR2 is SYDVKM in the germline V gene. This CDR3 has 16 amino acids. V was pared by 6 bases and J by 0 bases, with 18 bases between. CDR3 bases: TGTGCCAGCAGCCCAATCGGGACCGCGCTCTCCTACGAGCAGTACTTC. It is translated as CASSPIGTALSYEQYF.

This chain joins TRBV5-1 and TRBJ2-2; D may correspond to TRBD1 or TRBD2 (6 bases each). The CDR3 consists of 19 residues. CDR1 is SGHRS and CDR2 is YFSETQ in the germline V gene. V lost 1 base and J lost 5, with 24 bases in between. The DNA of the CDR3 is TGCGCCAGCAGCTTGAGGGGGACGGGAGTATCGTCTGGGACCGGGGAGCTGTTTTTT. It yields the protein CASSLRGTGVSSGTGELFF.

The chain has TRBV4-2 and TRBJ2-5; D is unclear. This CDR3 contains 14 residues. Trimming left V 1 base short and J 1 base short, with 7 bases between. In germline, CDR1 is LGHNA, CDR2 YNFKEQ. This CDR3 is CASSQVAGQETQYF. For the CDR3, the DNA is TGTGCCAGCAGCCAAGTGGCCGGCCAAGAGACCCAGTACTTC.

As DNA, the CDR3 is TGTGCCAGCTCATCCCTCGGACAGGGGAGTTGGAGGACCGGGGAGCTGTTTTTT. It is translated as CASSSLGQGSWRTGELFF. J is TRBJ2-2 and V is TRBV18; 9 positions match TRBD1. Germline values: CDR1 KGHSH, CDR2 LQKENI. The CDR3 consists of 18 residues. V was pared by 5 bases and J by 5 bases, with 15 bases of the junction left unmatched.

The CDR3: CASSLRRGEQFF. In nucleotides, the CDR3 is TGTGCCAGCAGCTTAAGGCGGGGTGAGCAGTTCTTC. This chain connects TRBV11-2 to TRBJ2-1; D might be TRBD2 (6 bases). Germline V CDR1 and CDR2: SGHAT, FQNNGV. The CDR3 totals 12 residues. Trimming removed 2 bases from V and 9 bases from J, with 8 bases in between.

The genes are TRBV5-5 and TRBJ2-5, with TRBD1 identical over 7 bases. CDR3 length equals 14 residues. Germline V CDR1 and CDR2: SGHKS, YYEKEE (reference sequence). Trimming removed 4 bases from V and 3 bases from J; junction bases left unmatched: 6. The CDR3 region has the DNA TGTGCCAGCAGCCCTGGACAGGTAAAAGAGACCCAGTACTTC. As protein: CASSPGQVKETQYF.

The chain recombines TRBV9 with TRBJ2-3, with TRBD2 identical over 7 bases. After removal of 4 bases from V and 2 bases from J, the junction contained 10 bases not matched to a gene. Germline-derived CDR1 and CDR2 are SGDLS and YYNGEE. The CDR3 loop spans 16 amino acids. For the CDR3, the DNA is TGTGCCAGCAGCCCTCAGGGAGCGGGATACACAGATACGCAGTATTTT. It encodes CASSPQGAGYTDTQYF.

CDR3 protein: CASRSGQRREKLFF. The DNA for the CDR3 is TGCGCCAGCCGATCTGGACAGAGACGTGAAAAACTGTTTTTT. The chain is built from TRBV10-1 and TRBJ1-4; possible D gene TRBD1, 6 bases. Germline V CDR1 and CDR2: WNHNN, SYGVQD (reference sequence). With 8 bases removed from V and 7 bases from J, the gap between germline ends came to 17 bases. The CDR3 spans 14 residues.

The chain carries TRBV2 and TRBJ2-1; possible D gene TRBD1, 6 bases. Germline-derived CDR1 and CDR2 are SNHLY and FYNNEI. The CDR3 totals 13 residues. Trimming took off 5 bases at V and 5 bases at J, with 10 bases between the two ends. CDR3 region: CASSQGQNNEQFF. The DNA for the CDR3 is TGTGCCAGCAGTCAGGGACAAAACAATGAGCAGTTCTTC.

The chain carries TRBV18 and TRBJ2-5; possible D gene TRBD2, 5 bases. V lost 3 bases and J lost 3, with 14 bases in between. The CDR3 extends over 15 amino acids. The germline CDR1 and CDR2 sequences are KGHSH and LQKENI. The CDR3 DNA follows: TGTGCCAGCTCACCCTTCCTGAGCGGTGAAGAGACCCAGTACTTC. This encodes CASSPFLSGEETQYF.

The chain carries TRBV2 and TRBJ2-7, with D hard to call. Germline V lookup: CDR1 SNHLY, CDR2 FYNNEI. This CDR3 is 12 amino acids long. Trimming cost V 1 base and J 1 base, with 2 bases left between them. The CDR3 DNA sequence: TGTGCCAGCAGTGAAGGGTCCTACGAGCAGTACTTC. Its translation is CASSEGSYEQYF.

The chain couples TRBV19 to TRBJ2-1, with a tentative D call TRBD2 (5 bases). This CDR3 is 17 amino acids long. V shed 1 base and J shed 0 bases, with 13 bases lying between them. Per germline, CDR1 LNHDA and CDR2 SQIVND (reference sequence). The CDR3 nucleotides read TGTGCCAGTAGTATAGTTACCGGGATGAGCTCCTACAATGAGCAGTTCTTC. Residues: CASSIVTGMSSYNEQFF.

This chain links TRBV7-9 with TRBJ1-4; no reliable D call. V was clipped by 1 base and J by 4 bases, with 7 bases between them. CDR3 length: 14 residues. Germline V gene sequence: CDR1 SEHNR, CDR2 FQNEAQ (reference sequence). The CDR3 sequence: CASSLGQVNEKLFF. In DNA form, the CDR3 reads TGTGCCAGCAGCTTAGGGCAGGTTAATGAAAAACTGTTTTTT.

The genes are TRBV7-2 and TRBJ2-2, with TRBD2 identical over 12 bases. Germline trimming cut 5 bases from V and 5 bases from J; bases unmatched to any gene: 12. CDR3 length: 18 amino acids. From germline, CDR1 is SGHTA and CDR2 FQGNSA. CDR3 nucleotide sequence: TGTGCCAGCAGCCCCGTAGGGCTAGCGGGAGGGCGTACCGGGGAGCTGTTTTTT. Amino acids: CASSPVGLAGGRTGELFF.

The chain joins TRBV19 to TRBJ2-2, with D perhaps TRBD2 (6 bases). The CDR3 has 15 residues. The germline V gene has CDR1 LNHDA and CDR2 SQIVND (reference sequence). V lost 5 bases and J lost 3, with 13 bases in between. The CDR3 here is CASSAATSDTGELFF. CDR3 bases: TGTGCCAGTAGTGCAGCGACTAGTGACACCGGGGAGCTGTTTTTT.

V usage is TRBV29-1 and J usage is TRBJ1-1; no reliable D call. CDR3 size: 11 residues. Trimming left V 6 bases short and J 3 bases short, with 8 bases between. Germline V gives CDR1 SQVTM, CDR2 ANQGSEA. CDR3: CSVGGYTEAFF. CDR3 in DNA: TGCAGCGTCGGCGGGTACACTGAAGCTTTCTTT. Based on the CDR3 plus reference TRBV29-1 and TRBJ1-1, the full variable domain is SAVISQKPSRDICQRGTSLTIQCQVDSQVTMMFWYRQQPGQSLTLIATANQGSEATYESGFVIDKFPISRPNLTFSTLTVSNMSPEDSSIYLCSVGGYTEAFFGQGTRLTVV.

The chain has TRBV2 and TRBJ2-1; 10 bases map to TRBD2. The trim removed 7 bases at V and 7 bases at J, leaving 13 bases unmatched. Germline V gives CDR1 SNHLY, CDR2 FYNNEI. The CDR3 has 16 residues. The CDR3 here is CASTRDTSGELNEQFF. In nucleotides, the CDR3 is TGTGCCAGCACGCGTGATACTAGCGGGGAATTGAATGAGCAGTTCTTC. Complete variable domain (other parts from reference TRBV2 and TRBJ2-1): EPEVTQTPSHQVTQMGQEVILRCVPISNHLYFYWYRQILGQKVEFLVSFYNNEISEKSEIFDDQFSVERPDGSNFTLKIRSTKLEDSAMYFCASTRDTSGELNEQFFGPGTRLTVL.

The J gene is TRBJ1-5, the V gene TRBV7-2; D remains ambiguous. This CDR3 spans 15 amino acids. Germline V lookup: CDR1 SGHTA, CDR2 FQGNSA. Trimming shortened V by 1 base and J by 3 bases, and 10 bases separated the two germline ends. CDR3: CASSLGGNLNQPQHF. The DNA of the CDR3 is TGTGCCAGCAGCTTAGGGGGTAATCTCAATCAGCCCCAGCATTTT.

This clone was detected a few times. V is TRBV7-3 and J is TRBJ2-2; D ambiguous. Germline assignment: CDR1 SGHTA and CDR2 FQGTGA. V lost 8 bases and J 6 bases, leaving 13 bases between the germline ends. The CDR3 is 13 amino acids. The CDR3 nucleotides read TGTGCCAGCGGTCCTAGAGGACCCGGGGAGCTGTTTTTT. Protein product: CASGPRGPGELFF.

The chain recombines TRBV2 with TRBJ2-3, with a weak D call TRBD2 (5 bases). Germline values: CDR1 SNHLY, CDR2 FYNNEI. Deletions cut 8 bases from V and 3 bases from J, with 9 bases between. CDR3 length: 12 residues. CDR3 region: CASGRETDTQYF. Written as DNA, the CDR3 is TGTGCCAGCGGCCGGGAAACAGATACGCAGTATTTT.

The J gene is TRBJ2-2, the V gene TRBV4-3, with D perhaps matching TRBD1 or TRBD2 (6 bases each). The CDR3 contains 16 residues. CDR1 is LGHNA, CDR2 YSLEER, per germline. The germline V and J ends were trimmed by 0 bases and 7 bases, with 15 bases remaining between them. The CDR3 coding sequence is TGCGCCAGCAGCCAAGATGTCCGGGGGCCCCACGGGGAGCTGTTTTTT. Translating gives CASSQDVRGPHGELFF.

This sequence joins TRBV5-1 and TRBJ2-3; 12 positions agree with TRBD2. The CDR3 runs 19 residues. CDR1 is SGHRS and CDR2 is YFSETQ in the germline V gene. V lost 4 bases to trimming and J lost 6 bases; unmatched junction nucleotides: 18. CDR3 coding DNA: TGCGCCAGCAGCCGGGACAGCATCCTAGCGGGAGGGCCCCGGGATACGCAGTATTTT. It codes for CASSRDSILAGGPRDTQYF.

The V gene is TRBV16, the J gene TRBJ2-4; D gene unclear. V lost 4 bases, J lost 6 bases, and 10 bases lay in between. Germline V lookup: CDR1 KGHSY, CDR2 FQNENV. CDR3 size: 13 residues. CDR3 coding DNA: TGTGCCAGCAGCCCCCACACGGGAAACATTCAGTACTTC. It translates to CASSPHTGNIQYF.

V gene TRBV20-1 combines with J gene TRBJ2-7, with 14 nucleotides matching TRBD2. CDR3 size: 16 residues. CDR1 and CDR2 from the germline V gene are DFQATT and SNEGSKA (reference sequence). J was trimmed by 3 bases and V by 3 bases; bases with no gene match: 7. CDR3 DNA: TGCAGTGCTAGTCAGGGGACTAGCGGGAGCGGCTACGAGCAGTACTTC. As protein: CSASQGTSGSGYEQYF.

The rearrangement joins TRBV14 to TRBJ2-1; D is perhaps TRBD2 (6 bases). The CDR3 loop spans 12 amino acids. Trimming removed 4 bases from V and 9 bases from J, with 10 bases in between. Germline CDR1 SGHDN, CDR2 FVKESK. CDR3 residues: CASSPAGLEQFF. CDR3 bases: TGTGCCAGCAGCCCCGCGGGGCTTGAGCAGTTCTTC.

The J gene is TRBJ2-3, the V gene TRBV11-2; D gene uncertain. The V and J ends lost 1 base and 6 bases respectively, with 11 bases between them. This CDR3 contains 14 residues. The germline gives CDR1 SGHAT, CDR2 FQNNGV. The CDR3 protein is CASSLGLVSDTQYF. The CDR3 region has the DNA TGTGCCAGCAGCTTAGGATTGGTGTCTGATACGCAGTATTTT. Using reference TRBV11-2 and TRBJ2-3 for the parts outside the CDR3, the full variable domain is EAGVAQSPRYKIIEKRQSVAFWCNPISGHATLYWYQQILGQGPKLLIQFQNNGVVDDSQLPKDRFSAERLKGVDSTLKIQPAKLEDSAVYLCASSLGLVSDTQYFGPGTRLTVL.

The V gene is TRBV13, the J gene TRBJ2-7, with 8 bases that match TRBD2. V lost 2 bases and J lost 7; bases outside the gene matches: 10. Germline V CDR1 and CDR2: PRHDT, FYEKMQ (reference sequence). The CDR3 extends over 15 amino acids. CDR3 protein: CASSLLKTSVGEQYF. The CDR3 DNA reads as TGTGCCAGCAGCTTACTTAAGACTAGCGTGGGAGAGCAGTACTTC.

The genes are TRBV29-1 and TRBJ2-7, with 8 nucleotides matching TRBD1. The J segment lost 2 bases and the V segment lost 5 bases, leaving 8 bases of the junction unmatched. Germline-derived CDR1 and CDR2 are SQVTM and ANQGSEA. The CDR3 is 14 amino acids. This CDR3 is CSVPRDRMPYEQYF. In DNA, the CDR3 is TGCAGCGTTCCTCGGGACAGGATGCCCTACGAGCAGTACTTC.

The CDR3: CASSSSPTEAFF. The CDR3 bases are TGTGCCAGCAGCTCGAGTCCCACTGAAGCTTTCTTT. The chain joins TRBV7-2 to TRBJ1-1; D gene ambiguous. There are 12 residues in the CDR3. Germline loops: CDR1 SGHTA, CDR2 FQGNSA. V lost 4 bases to trimming and J lost 4 bases, with 7 bases between them.

Here the CDR3 DNA reads TGCGCCAGCAGCCAAGATACCAGGGACGTTATCTACGAGCAGTACTTC. Protein product: CASSQDTRDVIYEQYF. The chain uses TRBV4-1 and TRBJ2-7; D possibly uses TRBD1 or TRBD2 (5 bases each). Germline V gene data show CDR1 as MGHRA and CDR2 as YSYEKL. The V end lost 0 bases, the J end lost 3 bases, and 15 bases lay between the germline ends. The length of the CDR3 is 16 residues.